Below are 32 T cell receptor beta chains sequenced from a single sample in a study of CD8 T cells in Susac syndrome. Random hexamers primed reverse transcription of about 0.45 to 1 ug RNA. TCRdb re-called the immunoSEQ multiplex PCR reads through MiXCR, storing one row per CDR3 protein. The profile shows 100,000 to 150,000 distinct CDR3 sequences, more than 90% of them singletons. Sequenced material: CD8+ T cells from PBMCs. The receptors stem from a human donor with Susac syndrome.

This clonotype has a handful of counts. The DNA for the CDR3 is TGCGCCAGCAGCCAAGAAGAGGGGGCGAAGACTGAAGCTTTCTTT. Translating it yields CASSQEEGAKTEAFF. The J gene is TRBJ1-1, the V gene TRBV4-1, with TRBD1 identical over 7 bases. Germline V CDR1 and CDR2: MGHRA, YSYEKL. The CDR3 has 15 residues. V was clipped by 0 bases and J by 5 bases; unmatched bases: 6.

Written as DNA, the CDR3 is TGTGCCAGCGGGGCAGGGTGGAACACTGAAGCTTTCTTT. It is translated as CASGAGWNTEAFF. The genes are TRBV30 and TRBJ1-1; tentative D call: TRBD1 (5 bases). The CDR3 has 13 amino acids. Trimming removed 8 bases from V and 1 base from J, with 14 bases in between. CDR1 and CDR2 (germline): GTSNPN, SVGIG (reference sequence).

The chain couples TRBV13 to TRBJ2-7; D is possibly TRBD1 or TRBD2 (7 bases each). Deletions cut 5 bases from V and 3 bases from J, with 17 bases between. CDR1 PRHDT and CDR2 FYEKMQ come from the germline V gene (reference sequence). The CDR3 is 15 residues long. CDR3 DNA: TGTGCCAGCAGCCGGCAGGGGGAGGGCCTCTACGAGCAGTACTTC. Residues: CASSRQGEGLYEQYF.

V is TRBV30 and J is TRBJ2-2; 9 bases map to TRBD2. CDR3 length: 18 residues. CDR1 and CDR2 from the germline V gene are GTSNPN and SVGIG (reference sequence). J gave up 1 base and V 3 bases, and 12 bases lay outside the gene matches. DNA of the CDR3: TGTGCCTGGAGAGGTCGACTAGCGGATCCCCGGAACACCGGGGAGCTGTTTTTT. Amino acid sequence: CAWRGRLADPRNTGELFF.

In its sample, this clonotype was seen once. CDR3 in amino acids: CASSARPGNTIYF. The CDR3 DNA is TGTGCCAGCAGCGCCCGTCCCGGAAACACCATATATTTT. The chain employs TRBV9 and TRBJ1-3, with D unclear. Trimming left V 3 bases short and J 4 bases short, with 8 bases between. Germline assignment: CDR1 SGDLS and CDR2 YYNGEE. There are 13 residues in the CDR3.

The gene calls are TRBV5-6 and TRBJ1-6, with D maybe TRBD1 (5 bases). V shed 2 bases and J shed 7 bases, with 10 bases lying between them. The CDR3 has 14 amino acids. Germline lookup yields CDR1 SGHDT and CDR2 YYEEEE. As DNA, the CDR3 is TGTGCCAGCAGCTTTTTGACAGAAAATTCACCCCTCCACTTT. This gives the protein CASSFLTENSPLHF.

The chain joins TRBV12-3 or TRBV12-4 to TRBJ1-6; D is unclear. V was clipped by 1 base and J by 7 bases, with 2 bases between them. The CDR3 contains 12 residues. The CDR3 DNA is TGTGCCAGCAGTTTAGGGAATTCACCCCTCCACTTT. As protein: CASSLGNSPLHF.

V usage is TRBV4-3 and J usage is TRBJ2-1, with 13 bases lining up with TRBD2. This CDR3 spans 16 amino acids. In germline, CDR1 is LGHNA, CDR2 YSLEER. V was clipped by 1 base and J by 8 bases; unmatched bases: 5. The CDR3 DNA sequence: TGCGCCAGCAGCCAAGGGACTAGCGGGAGAGGGGATGAGCAGTTCTTC. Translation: CASSQGTSGRGDEQFF.

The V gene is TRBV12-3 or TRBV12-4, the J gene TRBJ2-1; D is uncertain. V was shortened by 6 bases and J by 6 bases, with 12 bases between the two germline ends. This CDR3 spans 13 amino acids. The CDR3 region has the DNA TGTGCCAGCAGACCGGGTATGGGCAATGAGCAGTTCTTC. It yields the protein CASRPGMGNEQFF.

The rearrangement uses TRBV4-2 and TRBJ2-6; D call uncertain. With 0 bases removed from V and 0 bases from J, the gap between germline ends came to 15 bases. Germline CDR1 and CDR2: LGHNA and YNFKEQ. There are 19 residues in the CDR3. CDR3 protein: CASSQDYRQAVSGANVLTF. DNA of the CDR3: TGTGCCAGCAGCCAAGATTACCGGCAAGCCGTCTCTGGGGCCAACGTCCTGACTTTC.

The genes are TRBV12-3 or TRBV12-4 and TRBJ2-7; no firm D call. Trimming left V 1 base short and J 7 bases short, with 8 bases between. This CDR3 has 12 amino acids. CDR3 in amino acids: CASSLVESEQYF. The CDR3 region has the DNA TGTGCCAGCAGTTTAGTGGAGTCAGAGCAGTACTTC.

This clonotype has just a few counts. The DNA for the CDR3 is TGTGCCAGCAGTTCGGGGGGGGCCTACAATGAGCAGTTCTTC. Translation gives CASSSGGAYNEQFF. The genes are TRBV6-2 or TRBV6-3 and TRBJ2-1; 8 bases align to TRBD2. From germline, CDR1 is MNHEY and CDR2 SVGEGT. The CDR3 extends over 14 amino acids. After removal of 4 bases from V and 2 bases from J, the junction contained 1 base not matched to a gene.

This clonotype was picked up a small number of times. This CDR3 is CASSLETDIPNYGYTF. CDR3 nucleotide sequence: TGTGCCAGCAGCTTGGAGACAGATATCCCTAACTATGGCTACACCTTC. The chain is built from TRBV5-4 and TRBJ1-2, with TRBD1 as a possible D gene (5 bases). Germline V gives CDR1 SGHNT, CDR2 YYREEE (reference sequence). Trimming removed 0 bases at V and 0 bases at J, with 12 bases between. The CDR3 totals 16 residues.

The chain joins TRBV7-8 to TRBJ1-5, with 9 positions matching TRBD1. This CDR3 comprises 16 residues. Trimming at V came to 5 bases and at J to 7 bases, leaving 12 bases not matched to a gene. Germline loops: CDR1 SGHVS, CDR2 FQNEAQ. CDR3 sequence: CASSDRSGTGNQPQHF. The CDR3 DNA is TGTGCCAGCAGCGACCGTTCCGGGACAGGGAACCAGCCCCAGCATTTT.

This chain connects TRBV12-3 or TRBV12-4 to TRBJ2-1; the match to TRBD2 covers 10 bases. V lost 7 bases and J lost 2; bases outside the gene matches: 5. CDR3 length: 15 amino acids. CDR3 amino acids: CASTLSGGAYNEQFF. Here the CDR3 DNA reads TGTGCCAGCACCCTCAGCGGGGGGGCCTACAATGAGCAGTTCTTC.

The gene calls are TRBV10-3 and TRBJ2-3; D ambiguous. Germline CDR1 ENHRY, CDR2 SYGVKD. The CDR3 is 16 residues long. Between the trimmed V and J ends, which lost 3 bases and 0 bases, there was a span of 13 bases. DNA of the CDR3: TGTGCCATCAGTGATCCCGCCAGTTCTAGCACAGATACGCAGTATTTT. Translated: CAISDPASSSTDTQYF.

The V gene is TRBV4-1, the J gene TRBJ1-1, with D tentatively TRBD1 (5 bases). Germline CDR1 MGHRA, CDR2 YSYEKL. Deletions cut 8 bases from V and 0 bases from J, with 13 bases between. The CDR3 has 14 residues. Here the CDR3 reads CASGGQGMNTEAFF. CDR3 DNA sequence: TGCGCCAGCGGAGGTCAGGGAATGAACACTGAAGCTTTCTTT.

The CDR3 DNA is TGTGCCAGCAGCCAAGAAGTCGGGGGTAATGAAAAACTGTTTTTT. It encodes CASSQEVGGNEKLFF. The chain employs TRBV4-2 and TRBJ1-4; D perhaps matches TRBD1 (5 bases). Germline V CDR1 and CDR2: LGHNA, YNFKEQ. V lost 0 bases, J lost 4 bases, and 9 bases lay in between. This CDR3 has 15 amino acids.

CDR3 nucleotides: TGCGCCAGCACGGGCGGCACTAGTAGACAAGAGACCCAGTACTTC. Translated: CASTGGTSRQETQYF. The chain links TRBV5-1 to TRBJ2-5, with D tentatively TRBD2 (5 bases). Trimming removed 6 bases from V and 2 bases from J, with 17 bases in between. Germline CDR1 and CDR2: SGHRS and YFSETQ. The CDR3 runs 15 residues.

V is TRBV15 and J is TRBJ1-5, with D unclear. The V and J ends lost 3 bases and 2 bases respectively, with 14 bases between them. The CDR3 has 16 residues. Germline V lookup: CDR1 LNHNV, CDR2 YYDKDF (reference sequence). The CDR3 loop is CATSRGISEGNQPQHF. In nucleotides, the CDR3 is TGTGCCACCAGCAGGGGCATTTCAGAAGGCAATCAGCCCCAGCATTTT.

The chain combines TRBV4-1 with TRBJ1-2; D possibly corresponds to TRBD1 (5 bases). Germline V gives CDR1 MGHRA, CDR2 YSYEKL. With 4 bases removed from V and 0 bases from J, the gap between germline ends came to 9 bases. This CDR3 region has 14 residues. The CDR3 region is CASSPKTANYGYTF. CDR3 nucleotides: TGCGCCAGCAGCCCGAAGACAGCTAACTATGGCTACACCTTC.

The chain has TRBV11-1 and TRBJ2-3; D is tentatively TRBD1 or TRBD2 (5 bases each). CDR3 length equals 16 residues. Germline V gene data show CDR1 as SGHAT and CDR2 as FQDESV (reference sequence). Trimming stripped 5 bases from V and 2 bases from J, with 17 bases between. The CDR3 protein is CASSTLDGGSTDTQYF. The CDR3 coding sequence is TGTGCCAGCAGCACCCTCGATGGGGGTTCCACAGATACGCAGTATTTT.

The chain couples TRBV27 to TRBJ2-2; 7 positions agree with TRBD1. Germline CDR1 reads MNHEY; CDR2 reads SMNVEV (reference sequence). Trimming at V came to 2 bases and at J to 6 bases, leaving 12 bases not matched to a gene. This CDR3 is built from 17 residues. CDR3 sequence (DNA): TGTGCCAGCAGTTTAATTTCCGAGACAGGGTTGTCCGGGGAGCTGTTTTTT. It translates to CASSLISETGLSGELFF.

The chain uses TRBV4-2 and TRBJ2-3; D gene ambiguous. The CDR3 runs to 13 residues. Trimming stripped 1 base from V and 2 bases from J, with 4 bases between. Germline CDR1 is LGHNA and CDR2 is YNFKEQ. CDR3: CASSQGITDTQYF. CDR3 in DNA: TGTGCCAGCAGCCAAGGAATCACAGATACGCAGTATTTT.

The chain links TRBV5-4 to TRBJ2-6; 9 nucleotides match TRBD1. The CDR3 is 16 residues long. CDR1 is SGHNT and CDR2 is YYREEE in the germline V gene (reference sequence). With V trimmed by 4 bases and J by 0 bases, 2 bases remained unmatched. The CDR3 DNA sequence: TGTGCCAGCAGCCCGGGACAGGGCTCTGGGGCCAACGTCCTGACTTTC. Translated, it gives CASSPGQGSGANVLTF.

The CDR3 nucleotides read TGTGCCAGCAGTTTCGGACAGGAGCAGTTCTTC. Its protein is CASSFGQEQFF. V usage is TRBV6-5 and J usage is TRBJ2-1; possibly TRBD1 for D (6 bases). Trimming removed 4 bases at V and 10 bases at J, with 8 bases between. This CDR3 has 11 residues. Germline CDR1 reads MNHEY; CDR2 reads SVGAGI.

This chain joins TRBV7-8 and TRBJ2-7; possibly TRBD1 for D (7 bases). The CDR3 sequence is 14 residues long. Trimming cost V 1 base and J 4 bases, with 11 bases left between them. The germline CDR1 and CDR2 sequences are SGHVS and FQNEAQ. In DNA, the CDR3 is TGTGCCAGCAGCTTAGGGGCAGGGGGGTACGAGCAGTACTTC. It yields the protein CASSLGAGGYEQYF.

The CDR3 DNA reads TGTGCCAGCAGTGCGACTAGCGGGAGCAGTGAGCAGTTCTTC. Protein product: CASSATSGSSEQFF. The chain has TRBV6-4 and TRBJ2-1; TRBD2 matches 12 bases. This CDR3 has 14 residues. Germline-derived CDR1 and CDR2 are MRHNA and SNTAGT. V lost 4 bases and J lost 9; bases outside the gene matches: 4.

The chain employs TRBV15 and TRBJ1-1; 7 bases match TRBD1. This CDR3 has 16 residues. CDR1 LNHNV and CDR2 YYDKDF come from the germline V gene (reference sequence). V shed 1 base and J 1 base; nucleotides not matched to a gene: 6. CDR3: CATSRGTGAGNTEAFF. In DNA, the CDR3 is TGTGCCACCAGCAGAGGAACAGGGGCGGGGAACACTGAAGCTTTCTTT. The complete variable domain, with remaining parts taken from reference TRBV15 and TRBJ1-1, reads DAMVIQNPRYQVTQFGKPVTLSCSQTLNHNVMYWYQQKSSQAPKLLFHYYDKDFNNEADTPDNFQSRRPNTSFCFLDIRSPGLGDTAMYLCATSRGTGAGNTEAFFGQGTRLTVV.

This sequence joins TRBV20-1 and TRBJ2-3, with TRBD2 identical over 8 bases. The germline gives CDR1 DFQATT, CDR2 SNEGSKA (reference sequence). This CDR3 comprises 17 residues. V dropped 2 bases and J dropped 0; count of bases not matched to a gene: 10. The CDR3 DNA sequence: TGCAGTGCTAGATCCCTAACTAGCGGTCCTAGCACAGATACGCAGTATTTT. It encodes CSARSLTSGPSTDTQYF.

Written as DNA, the CDR3 is TGTGCCAGCAGTTTATCGGGAGACTACACCGGGGAGCTGTTTTTT. Translation: CASSLSGDYTGELFF. The rearrangement uses TRBV12-3 or TRBV12-4 and TRBJ2-2; TRBD2 might be the D (6 bases). This CDR3 is built from 15 residues. V lost 2 bases, J lost 3 bases, and 10 bases lay in between.

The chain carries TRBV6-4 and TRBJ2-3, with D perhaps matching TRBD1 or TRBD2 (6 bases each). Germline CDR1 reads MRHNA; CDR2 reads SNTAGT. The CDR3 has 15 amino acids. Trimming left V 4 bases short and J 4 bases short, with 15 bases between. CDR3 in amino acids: CASSGGAATSDTQYF. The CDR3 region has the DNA TGTGCCAGCAGTGGGGGGGCAGCCACCTCAGATACGCAGTATTTT.